The 10 T cell receptor beta chains below all came from one sample that was sequenced in a study of cytomegalovirus exposure and HLA in healthy donors. The PCR was carried out with 60 Vbeta primers and 13 Jbeta primers. Measured with immunoSEQ multiplex PCR; TCRdb has only the in-frame clones, and not every one. The sample contains 110,000 or so clones, over 65% of which appear only once. The sequencing input was PBMCs. The source of these receptors is a woman younger than 45 in good health and CMV-seropositive.

The chain recombines TRBV19 with TRBJ2-2; D is unclear. Trimming took off 2 bases at V and 8 bases at J, with 3 bases between the two ends. The germline V gene has CDR1 LNHDA and CDR2 SQIVND (reference sequence). The CDR3 spans 11 residues. The CDR3 reads CASSIYGELFF. CDR3 coding DNA: TGTGCCAGTAGTATATATGGGGAGCTGTTTTTT.

The chain links TRBV5-1 to TRBJ1-2, with D hard to call. Looked up from germline, CDR1 is SGHRS and CDR2 is YFSETQ. V lost 0 bases and J lost 4, with 13 bases in between. The CDR3 consists of 15 residues. The CDR3 DNA reads TGCGCCAGCAGCTTGGAAACAGATGCTTTCTATGGCTACACCTTC. Translated, it gives CASSLETDAFYGYTF. The full variable domain, its missing parts supplied by reference TRBV5-1 and TRBJ1-2, is KAGVTQTPRYLIKTRGQQVTLSCSPISGHRSVSWYQQTPGQGLQFLFEYFSETQRNKGNFPGRFSGRQFSNSRSEMNVSTLELGDSALYLCASSLETDAFYGYTFGSGTRLTVV.

The table lists this clone with a count of one. The rearrangement links TRBV18 to TRBJ1-2; a weak D match, TRBD1 (5 bases). The CDR3 has 13 amino acids. V shed 3 bases and J shed 4 bases, with 9 bases lying between them. The germline CDR1 and CDR2 sequences are KGHSH and LQKENI. The CDR3 protein is CASSPGRGYGYTF. The CDR3 nucleotides are TGTGCCAGCTCACCGGGAAGGGGCTATGGCTACACCTTC.

The J gene is TRBJ2-1, the V gene TRBV5-1, with TRBD2 matching 8 bases. CDR1 SGHRS and CDR2 YFSETQ come from the germline V gene. The CDR3 covers 15 residues. V trimming: 2 bases; J trimming: 6 bases; junction bases outside the gene matches: 7. In DNA form, the CDR3 reads TGCGCCAGCAGCTTAGGGAGCGGGAGTTTCAATGAGCAGTTCTTC. It yields the protein CASSLGSGSFNEQFF.

This clone appeared a single time. V usage is TRBV19 and J usage is TRBJ2-5; TRBD2 agrees at 8 bases. The J call is doubtful: the DNA matches TRBJ2-7 better. Germline CDR1 and CDR2: LNHDA and SQIVND (reference sequence). The CDR3 runs 14 residues. DNA of the CDR3: TGTGCCAGTACGCCGGGAGGGAGCTCCTACGAGCAGTACTTC. It is translated as CASTPGGSSYEQYF.

This sequence joins TRBV19 and TRBJ2-1, with TRBD2 as a possible D gene (6 bases). This CDR3 region has 12 residues. Germline CDR1 is LNHDA and CDR2 is SQIVND (reference sequence). V was trimmed by 3 bases and J by 9 bases, leaving 9 bases between them. CDR3 in amino acids: CASSMGAGEQFF. The DNA of the CDR3 is TGTGCCAGTAGTATGGGAGCGGGTGAGCAGTTCTTC.

The chain carries TRBV18 and TRBJ2-2; weak D call: TRBD2 (6 bases). Trimming removed 2 bases at V and 2 bases at J, with 15 bases between. This CDR3 is 17 amino acids long. CDR1 KGHSH and CDR2 LQKENI come from the germline V gene. CDR3 residues: CASSPRRERVNTGELFF. CDR3 nucleotide sequence: TGTGCCAGCTCACCAAGACGCGAGCGGGTAAACACCGGGGAGCTGTTTTTT.

The chain links TRBV12-5 to TRBJ2-3, with D uncertain. The germline V and J ends were trimmed by 0 bases and 2 bases, with 15 bases remaining between them. The CDR3 has 17 residues. The germline V gene encodes CDR1 LGHNT and CDR2 FRNRAP. This chain's CDR3 is CASGLVVAATPTDTQYF. The CDR3 DNA reads TGTGCTAGTGGTTTGGTAGTGGCGGCCACACCCACAGATACGCAGTATTTT.

This clone was detected only once. The V call is TRBV6-1, the J call TRBJ2-1; tentatively, D is TRBD1 (6 bases). Per the germline V gene, CDR1 is MNHNS and CDR2 is SASEGT. This CDR3 has 14 residues. Between the trimmed V and J ends, which lost 4 bases and 4 bases, there was a span of 11 bases. The CDR3 region has the DNA TGTGCCAGCAGTGCCGACAGGTTTTACAATGAGCAGTTCTTC. It yields the protein CASSADRFYNEQFF.

The V gene is TRBV7-9, the J gene TRBJ1-5; TRBD1 matches 9 bases. This CDR3 comprises 13 residues. The V gene's germline CDR1 is SEHNR and CDR2 FQNEAQ (reference sequence). V trimming: 9 bases; J trimming: 1 base; junction bases outside the gene matches: 1. The CDR3 DNA reads as TGTGCCAGTGACAGGGGGAGCAATCAGCCCCAGCATTTT. Translating it yields CASDRGSNQPQHF.